This T cell receptor (beta chain) was captured by sequencing in a study of shared clonotypes between healthy human individuals. This CDR3 contains 15 residues. The V and J ends lost 6 bases and 1 base respectively, with 15 bases between them. Germline V gene sequence: CDR1 MNHEY, CDR2 SVGAGI. Naive CD8 cells lacked CD45RO, underwent positive selection for CCR7 and left out terminally differentiated effector memory CD45RA+ cells. Once extracted for a subset, genomic DNA was divided evenly among several immunoSEQ plates. The input for sorted-subset replicate PCRs was approximately 210 ng DNA, 30,000 or so T cell genomes. Sequencing used immunoSEQ multiplex PCR; TCRdb keeps in-frame clones, though not all of them. Of around 2,100,000 clones listed, around 96% are singletons.

The clonotype comes from a man younger than 35 in good health. This chain uses TRBV6-5 with TRBJ1-1; tentatively, D is TRBD1 (5 bases). Source material: naive CD8+ T cells sorted from blood. The CDR3 reads CASSYAGTANTEAFF. CDR3 in DNA: TGTGCCAGCAGCTACGCCGGGACGGCGAACACTGAAGCTTTCTTT.